This T cell receptor beta chain was sequenced in a study of CD8+ T cells in alopecia areata listed by TCRdb under 2018. The study in broad terms: In both human patients and the C3H/HeJ mouse model, the study applied high-throughput TCRbeta sequencing to look at T cell clonal expansion in alopecia areata. On the human side, TCRbeta sequencing was run on scalp tissue and on sorted CD4+ and CD8+ peripheral blood T cells from healthy controls and from alopecia areata patients with either patchy or totalis/universalis disease. Clonality in the scalp was compared among normal scalp (n=4), patchy alopecia areata scalp (n=8), and alopecia totalis/universalis scalp (n=8). RNA came from the PAXgene miRNA kit for fixed scalp, the miRNeasy kit for PBMCs, and the RNeasy kit for mouse skin. TCRbeta CDR3 regions were amplified by immunoSEQ multiplex PCR using 35 Vbeta forward and 13 Jbeta reverse primers.

Worth noting for this clone: What this receptor recognizes is not known. No much larger clone exists at a distance of one base, and base qualities are not known.

Library method: the immunoSEQ multiplex PCR assay. For TCR sequencing, RNA was extracted from every sample and reverse transcribed into cDNA to serve as template. First-strand cDNA was synthesized with SuperScript III using a 2:1 mix of oligo-dT and random hexamers. A synthetic immune receptor repertoire was used to measure amplification bias, and any remaining bias was corrected computationally. Turning to the authors' computational methods: Raw reads were preprocessed for error removal, and CDR3 was defined according to IMGT conventions as running from the conserved cysteine to phenylalanine. Clonality was computed as 1 minus the Shannon entropy, with the entropy normalized by log2 of the number of productive unique TCRs. Whether each scalp clone was CD4 or CD8 was inferred by checking scalp TCRbeta sequences against the CD4 and CD8 repertoires from sorted blood. Here the immuneACCESS table is served through TCRdb, limited to in-frame sequences with V and J called. Missing clones are a known gap in these copies; in checked studies unresolved V genes cover under half, and the rest lacks a known reason. D and trimming come from the DNA, and the V and J calls and clone size come from that table. The sample yields around 190,000 clones; just over 55% were counted once. Around 5.1% of the sample is taken by the ten largest.

V is clipped by 6 bases and J by 4 bases, and the sequence between their germline boundaries is 15 bases long. CDR1 and CDR2, per the germline V gene (reference sequence), are MNHEY and SMNVEV. Measured from the cysteine to the phenylalanine, the CDR3 is 14 residues long. CDR3 DNA only is kept here, 42 bases in frame from base 1. PBMCs were isolated by density centrifugation and stained for CD3, CD4 and CD8, after which CD4+ and CD8+ T cells were sorted on a FACSAria. Scalp biopsies and blood samples were obtained from unaffected controls. The investigation overall reported the following: Shared TCR sequences between patients were less evident than in mice, which may be partly attributable to HLA diversity in the patient population. Unlike mouse skin, which is dominated by gammadelta T cells, normal human skin has resident alphabeta T cells that are also sequenced, and this complicates analysis of the scalp TCR repertoire. Higher clonality and more expanded CD8+ clones were observed in lesional scalp than in normal scalp, particularly in alopecia totalis/universalis, a finding suggestive of antigenic drive.

This TCR came from a human donor in good health. The sequenced sample consisted of CD8+ T cells sorted from blood. The rearrangement combines TRBV27 with TRBJ1-1, and the D gene may be TRBD1, 6 bases matching. The CDR3 here reads CASRTAGGLTEAFF. The nucleotide sequence reads TGTGCCAGCAGGACCGCGGGGGGGCTCACTGAAGCTTTCTTT.